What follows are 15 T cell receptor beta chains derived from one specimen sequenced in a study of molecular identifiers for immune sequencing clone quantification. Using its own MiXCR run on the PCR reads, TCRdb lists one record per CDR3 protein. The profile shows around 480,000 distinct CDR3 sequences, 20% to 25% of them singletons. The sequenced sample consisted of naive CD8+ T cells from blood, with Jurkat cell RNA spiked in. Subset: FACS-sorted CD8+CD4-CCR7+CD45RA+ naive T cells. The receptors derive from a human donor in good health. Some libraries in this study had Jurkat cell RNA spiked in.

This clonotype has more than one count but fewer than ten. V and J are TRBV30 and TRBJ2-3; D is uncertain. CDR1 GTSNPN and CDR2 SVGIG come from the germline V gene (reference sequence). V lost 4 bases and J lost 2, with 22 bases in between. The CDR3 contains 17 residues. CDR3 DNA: TGTGCCTGGACACACCCGGCGGTGGCAGTGGACACAGATACGCAGTATTTT. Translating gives CAWTHPAVAVDTDTQYF.

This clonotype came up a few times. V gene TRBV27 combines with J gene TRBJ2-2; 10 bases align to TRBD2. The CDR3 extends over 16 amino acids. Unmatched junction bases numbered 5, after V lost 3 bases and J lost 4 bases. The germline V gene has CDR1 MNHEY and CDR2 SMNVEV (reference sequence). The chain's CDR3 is CASSLGLAGVTGELFF. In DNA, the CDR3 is TGTGCCAGCAGTTTGGGGCTAGCGGGAGTCACCGGGGAGCTGTTTTTT.

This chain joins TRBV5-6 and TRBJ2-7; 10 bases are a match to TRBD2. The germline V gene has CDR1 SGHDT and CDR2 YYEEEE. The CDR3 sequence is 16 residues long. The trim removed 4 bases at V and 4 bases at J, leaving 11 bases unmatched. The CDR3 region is CASSTTGTSALYEQYF. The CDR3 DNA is TGTGCCAGCAGCACTACCGGGACTAGCGCCTTATACGAGCAGTACTTC.

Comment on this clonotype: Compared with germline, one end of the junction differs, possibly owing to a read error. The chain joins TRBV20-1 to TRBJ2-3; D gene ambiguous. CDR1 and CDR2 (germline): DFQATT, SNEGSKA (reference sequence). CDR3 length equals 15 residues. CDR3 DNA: TGCAATGCTAGAGATGGCGGTGCTGGCACAGACACGCAGTATTTT. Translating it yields CNARDGGAGTDTQYF.

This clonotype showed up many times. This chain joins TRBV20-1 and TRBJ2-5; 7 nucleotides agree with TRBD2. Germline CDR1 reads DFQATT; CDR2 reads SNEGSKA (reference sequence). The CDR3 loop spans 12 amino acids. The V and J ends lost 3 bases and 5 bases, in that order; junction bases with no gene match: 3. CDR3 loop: CSARAGEETQYF. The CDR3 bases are TGCAGTGCTAGGGCGGGGGAGGAGACCCAGTACTTC.

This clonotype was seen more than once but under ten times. The chain's CDR3 is CAHRDDWDTQYF. CDR3 DNA sequence: TGTGCCCACAGGGATGATTGGGATACGCAGTATTTT. The chain links TRBV30 to TRBJ2-3; tentatively, D is TRBD1 (6 bases). Per germline, CDR1 GTSNPN and CDR2 SVGIG (reference sequence). The CDR3 has 12 residues. V shed 8 bases and J shed 6 bases, with 15 bases lying between them.

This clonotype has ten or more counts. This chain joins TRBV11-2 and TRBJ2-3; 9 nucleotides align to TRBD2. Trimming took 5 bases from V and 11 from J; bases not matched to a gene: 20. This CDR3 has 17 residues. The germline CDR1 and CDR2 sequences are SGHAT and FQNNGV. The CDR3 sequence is CASSRRTSEALGLKQYF. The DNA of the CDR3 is TGTGCCAGCAGCCGGCGGACTAGCGAAGCCCTGGGCTTAAAGCAGTATTTT.

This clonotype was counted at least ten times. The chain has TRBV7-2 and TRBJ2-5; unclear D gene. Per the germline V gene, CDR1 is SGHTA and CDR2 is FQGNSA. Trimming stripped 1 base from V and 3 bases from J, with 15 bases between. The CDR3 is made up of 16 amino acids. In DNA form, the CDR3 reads TGTGCCAGCAGCTTAGGACGGCTGGATAGGAAAGAGACCCAGTACTTC. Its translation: CASSLGRLDRKETQYF.

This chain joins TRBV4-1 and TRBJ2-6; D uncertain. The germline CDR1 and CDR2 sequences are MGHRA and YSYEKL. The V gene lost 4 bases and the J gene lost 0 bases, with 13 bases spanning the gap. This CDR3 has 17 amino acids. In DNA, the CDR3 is TGCGCCAGCAGCCCGGGCCCACTTCACTCTGGGGCCAACGTCCTGACTTTC. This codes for CASSPGPLHSGANVLTF.

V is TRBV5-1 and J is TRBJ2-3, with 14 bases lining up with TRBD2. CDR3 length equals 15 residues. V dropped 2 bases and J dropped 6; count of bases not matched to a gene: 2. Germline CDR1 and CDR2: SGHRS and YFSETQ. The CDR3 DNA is TGCGCCAGCAGCTTTGGGACTAGCGGGGGCGATACGCAGTATTTT. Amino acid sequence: CASSFGTSGGDTQYF.

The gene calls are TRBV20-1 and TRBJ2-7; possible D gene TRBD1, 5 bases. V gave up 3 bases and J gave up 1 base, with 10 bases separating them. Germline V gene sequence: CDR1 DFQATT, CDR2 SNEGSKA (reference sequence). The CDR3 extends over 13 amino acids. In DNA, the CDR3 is TGCAGTGCTAGGGACACAACTTCCTACGAGCAGTACTTC. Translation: CSARDTTSYEQYF.

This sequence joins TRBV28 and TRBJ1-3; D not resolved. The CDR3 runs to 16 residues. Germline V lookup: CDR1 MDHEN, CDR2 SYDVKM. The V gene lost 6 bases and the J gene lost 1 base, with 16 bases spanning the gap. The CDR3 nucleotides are TGTGCCAGCAGATCGTATGAGGACTATTCTGGAAACACCATATATTTT. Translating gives CASRSYEDYSGNTIYF.

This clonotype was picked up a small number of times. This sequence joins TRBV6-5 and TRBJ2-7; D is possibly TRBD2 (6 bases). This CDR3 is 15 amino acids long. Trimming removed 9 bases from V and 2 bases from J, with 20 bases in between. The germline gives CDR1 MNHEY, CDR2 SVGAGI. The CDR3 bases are TGTGCCAGTAGCAATCTTCGGGGGACCCCCTACGAGCAGTACTTC. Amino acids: CASSNLRGTPYEQYF.

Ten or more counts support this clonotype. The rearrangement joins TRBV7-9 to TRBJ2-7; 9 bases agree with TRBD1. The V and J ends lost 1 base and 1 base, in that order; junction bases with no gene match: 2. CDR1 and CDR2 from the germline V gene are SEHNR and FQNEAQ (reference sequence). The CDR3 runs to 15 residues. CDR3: CASSLGTGESYEQYF. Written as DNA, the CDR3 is TGTGCCAGCAGCTTAGGGACAGGGGAATCCTACGAGCAGTACTTC.

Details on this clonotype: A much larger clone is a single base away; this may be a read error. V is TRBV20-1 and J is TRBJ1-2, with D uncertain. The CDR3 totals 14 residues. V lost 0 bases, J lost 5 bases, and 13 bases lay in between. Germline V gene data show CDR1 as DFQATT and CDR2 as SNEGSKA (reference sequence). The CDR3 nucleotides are TGCAGTGCTAGAGATCCTTCCAAGCCGTATGGCTACACCTTC. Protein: CSARDPSKPYGYTF.